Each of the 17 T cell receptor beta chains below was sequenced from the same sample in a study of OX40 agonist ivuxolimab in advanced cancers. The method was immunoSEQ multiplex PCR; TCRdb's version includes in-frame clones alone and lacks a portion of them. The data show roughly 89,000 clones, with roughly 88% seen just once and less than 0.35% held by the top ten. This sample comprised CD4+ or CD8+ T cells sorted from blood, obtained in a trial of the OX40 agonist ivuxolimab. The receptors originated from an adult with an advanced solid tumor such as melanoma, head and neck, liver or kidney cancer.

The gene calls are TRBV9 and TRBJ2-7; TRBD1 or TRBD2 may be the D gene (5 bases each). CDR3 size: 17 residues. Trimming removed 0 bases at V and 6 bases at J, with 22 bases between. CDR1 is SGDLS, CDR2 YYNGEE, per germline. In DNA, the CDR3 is TGTGCCAGCAGCGTAGGGGCTCGTTGGGACCCCCCAAGCGAGCAGTACTTC. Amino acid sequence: CASSVGARWDPPSEQYF.

The CDR3 reads CASSQGAAGVRNEQYF. Written as DNA, the CDR3 is TGTGCCAGCAGCCAAGGGGCGGCGGGAGTTCGAAACGAGCAGTACTTC. The chain links TRBV4-2 to TRBJ2-7; 7 nucleotides line up with TRBD2. This CDR3 is 16 amino acids long. Germline V CDR1 and CDR2: LGHNA, YNFKEQ. With 1 base clipped from V and 5 bases from J, the junction kept 11 bases outside the gene matches.

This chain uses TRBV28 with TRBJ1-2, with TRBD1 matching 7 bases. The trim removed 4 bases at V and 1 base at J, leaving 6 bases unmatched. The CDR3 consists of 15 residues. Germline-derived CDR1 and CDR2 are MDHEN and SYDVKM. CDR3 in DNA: TGTGCCAGCAGTTCCTCGGGACAGCTTAACTATGGCTACACCTTC. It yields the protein CASSSSGQLNYGYTF.

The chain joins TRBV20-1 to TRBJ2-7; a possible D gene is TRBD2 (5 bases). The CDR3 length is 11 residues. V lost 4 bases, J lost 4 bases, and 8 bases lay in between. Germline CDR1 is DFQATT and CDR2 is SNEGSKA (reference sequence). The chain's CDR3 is CSATSRYEQYF. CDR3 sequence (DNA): TGCAGTGCTACTAGCAGATACGAGCAGTACTTC.

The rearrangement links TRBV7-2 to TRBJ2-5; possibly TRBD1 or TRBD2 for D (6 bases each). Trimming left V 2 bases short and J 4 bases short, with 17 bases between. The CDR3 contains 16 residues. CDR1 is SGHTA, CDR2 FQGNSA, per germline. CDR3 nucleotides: TGTGCCAGCAGCTTATTAGGGGGAGGTTTAGGAGAGACCCAGTACTTC. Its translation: CASSLLGGGLGETQYF.

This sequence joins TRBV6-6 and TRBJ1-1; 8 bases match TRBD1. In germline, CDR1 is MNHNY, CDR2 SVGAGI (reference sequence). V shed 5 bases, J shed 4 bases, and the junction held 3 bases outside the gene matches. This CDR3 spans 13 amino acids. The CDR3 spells CASSPTGGTEAFF. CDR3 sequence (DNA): TGTGCCAGCAGTCCTACAGGGGGCACTGAAGCTTTCTTT.

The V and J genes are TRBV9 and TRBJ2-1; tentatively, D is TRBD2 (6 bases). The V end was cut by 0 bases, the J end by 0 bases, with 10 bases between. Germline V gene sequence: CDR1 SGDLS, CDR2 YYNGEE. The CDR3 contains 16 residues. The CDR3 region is CASSVGGADSYNEQFF. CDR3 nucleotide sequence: TGTGCCAGCAGCGTAGGCGGGGCCGACTCCTACAATGAGCAGTTCTTC.

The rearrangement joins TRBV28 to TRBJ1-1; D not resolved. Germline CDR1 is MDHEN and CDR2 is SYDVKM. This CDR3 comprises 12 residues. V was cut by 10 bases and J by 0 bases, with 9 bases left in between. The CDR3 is CATKKLNTEAFF. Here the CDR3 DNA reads TGTGCCACCAAGAAATTGAACACTGAAGCTTTCTTT.

The CDR3 DNA reads as TGTGCCAGTAGCACCCCTTGGAACCGAGGCATAGCCAAAAACATTCAGTACTTC. Translation: CASSTPWNRGIAKNIQYF. This chain joins TRBV19 and TRBJ2-4, with D uncertain. Per the germline V gene, CDR1 is LNHDA and CDR2 is SQIVND (reference sequence). Trimming removed 6 bases at V and 0 bases at J, with 21 bases between. This CDR3 is built from 18 residues.

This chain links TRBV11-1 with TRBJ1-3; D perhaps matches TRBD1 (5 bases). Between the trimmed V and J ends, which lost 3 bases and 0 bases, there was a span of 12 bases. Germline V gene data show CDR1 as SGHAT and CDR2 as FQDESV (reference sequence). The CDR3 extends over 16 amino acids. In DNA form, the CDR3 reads TGTGCCAGCAGCTTTCAGGGCGTGGACTCTGGAAACACCATATATTTT. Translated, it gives CASSFQGVDSGNTIYF. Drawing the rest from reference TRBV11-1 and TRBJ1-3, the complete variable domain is EAEVAQSPRYKITEKSQAVAFWCDPISGHATLYWYRQILGQGPELLVQFQDESVVDDSQLPKDRFSAERLKGVDSTLKIQPAELGDSAMYLCASSFQGVDSGNTIYFGEGSWLTVV.

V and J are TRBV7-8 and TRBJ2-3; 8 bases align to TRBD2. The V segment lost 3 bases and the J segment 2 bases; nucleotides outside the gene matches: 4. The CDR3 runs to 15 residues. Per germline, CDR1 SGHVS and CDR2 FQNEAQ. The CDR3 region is CASSLKRGITDTQYF. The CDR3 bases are TGTGCCAGCAGCTTGAAGCGGGGGATCACAGATACGCAGTATTTT.

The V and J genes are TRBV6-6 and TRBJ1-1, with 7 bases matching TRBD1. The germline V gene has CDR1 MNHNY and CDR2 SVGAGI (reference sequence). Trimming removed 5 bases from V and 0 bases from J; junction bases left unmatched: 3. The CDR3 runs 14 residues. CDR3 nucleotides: TGTGCCAGCAGTCCCCAGGGGGTGAACACTGAAGCTTTCTTT. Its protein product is CASSPQGVNTEAFF.

CDR3 residues: CASSQNPGGVDTQYF. CDR3 nucleotides: TGTGCCAGCAGCCAGAACCCCGGCGGGGTAGATACGCAGTATTTT. The rearrangement uses TRBV7-6 and TRBJ2-3; perhaps TRBD2 as D (6 bases). CDR3 length equals 15 residues. Trimming left V 5 bases short and J 5 bases short, with 17 bases between. Germline loops: CDR1 SGHVS, CDR2 FNYEAQ.

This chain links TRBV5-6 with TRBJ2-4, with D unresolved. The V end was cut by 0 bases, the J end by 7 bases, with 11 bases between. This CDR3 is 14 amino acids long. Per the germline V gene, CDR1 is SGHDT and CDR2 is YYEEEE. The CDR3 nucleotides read TGTGCCAGCAGCTTGGGGAGTGTGGGGAACATTCAGTACTTC. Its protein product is CASSLGSVGNIQYF.

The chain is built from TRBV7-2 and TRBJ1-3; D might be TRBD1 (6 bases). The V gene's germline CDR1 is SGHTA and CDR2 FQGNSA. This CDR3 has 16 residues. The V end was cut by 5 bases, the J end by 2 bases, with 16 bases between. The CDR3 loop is CASSRRTERPGNTIYF. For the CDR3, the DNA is TGTGCCAGCAGCCGGAGGACAGAGCGCCCTGGAAACACCATATATTTT.

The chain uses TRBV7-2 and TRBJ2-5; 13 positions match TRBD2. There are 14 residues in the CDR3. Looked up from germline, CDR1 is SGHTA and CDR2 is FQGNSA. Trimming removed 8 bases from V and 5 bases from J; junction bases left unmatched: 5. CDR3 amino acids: CASRTSGSRETQYF. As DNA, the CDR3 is TGTGCCAGCCGGACTAGCGGGAGTCGCGAGACCCAGTACTTC.

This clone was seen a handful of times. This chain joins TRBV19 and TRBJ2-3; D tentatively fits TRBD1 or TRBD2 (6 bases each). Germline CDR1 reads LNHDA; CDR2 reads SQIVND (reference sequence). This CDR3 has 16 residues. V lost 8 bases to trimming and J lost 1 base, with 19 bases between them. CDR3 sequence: CASGGGRGVGTDTQYF. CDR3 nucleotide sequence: TGTGCCAGTGGAGGGGGGCGGGGTGTGGGCACAGATACGCAGTATTTT. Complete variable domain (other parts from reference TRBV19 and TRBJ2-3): DGGITQSPKYLFRKEGQNVTLSCEQNLNHDAMYWYRQDPGQGLRLIYYSQIVNDFQKGDIAEGYSVSREKKESFPLTVTSAQKNPTAFYLCASGGGRGVGTDTQYFGPGTRLTVL.